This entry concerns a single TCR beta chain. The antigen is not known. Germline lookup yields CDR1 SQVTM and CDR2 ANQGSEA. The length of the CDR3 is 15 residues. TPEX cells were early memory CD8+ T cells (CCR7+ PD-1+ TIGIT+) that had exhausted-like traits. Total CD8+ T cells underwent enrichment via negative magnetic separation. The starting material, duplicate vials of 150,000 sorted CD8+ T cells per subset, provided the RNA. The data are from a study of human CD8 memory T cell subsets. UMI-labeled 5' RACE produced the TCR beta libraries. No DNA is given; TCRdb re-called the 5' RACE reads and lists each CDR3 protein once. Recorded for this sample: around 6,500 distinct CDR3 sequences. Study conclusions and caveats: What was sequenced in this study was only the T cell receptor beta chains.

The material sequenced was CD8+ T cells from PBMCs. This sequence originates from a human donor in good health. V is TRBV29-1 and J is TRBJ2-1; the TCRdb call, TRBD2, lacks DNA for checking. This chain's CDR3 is CSAAPGLAGVDEQFF.